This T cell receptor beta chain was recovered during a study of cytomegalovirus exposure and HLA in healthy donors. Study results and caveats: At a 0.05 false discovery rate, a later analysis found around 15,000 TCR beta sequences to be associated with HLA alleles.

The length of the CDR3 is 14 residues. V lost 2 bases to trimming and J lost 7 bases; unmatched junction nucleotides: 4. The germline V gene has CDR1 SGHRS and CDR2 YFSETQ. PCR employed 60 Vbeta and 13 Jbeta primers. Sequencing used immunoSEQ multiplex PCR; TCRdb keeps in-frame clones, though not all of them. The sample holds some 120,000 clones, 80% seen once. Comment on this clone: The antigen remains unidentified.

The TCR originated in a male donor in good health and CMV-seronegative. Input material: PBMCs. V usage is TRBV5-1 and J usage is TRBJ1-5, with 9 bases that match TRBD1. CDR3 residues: CASSLQGAGQPQHF. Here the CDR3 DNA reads TGCGCCAGCAGCTTACAGGGGGCAGGGCAGCCCCAGCATTTT.